This T cell receptor beta chain was captured in a study of T cell repertoires in cytomegalovirus infection. Notes on the study in general: The ex vivo response showed dominance by HLA-C-restricted CMV-specific TCR beta clonotypes.

The V end was cut by 5 bases, the J end by 0 bases, with 11 bases between. This CDR3 is built from 15 residues. The germline V gene has CDR1 SGHVS and CDR2 FNYEAQ. This clonotype was observed many times. Its antigen is as yet unknown. TCRdb recomputed calls from the reads with MiXCR, one row per CDR3 protein. This table holds hundreds of thousands of distinct CDR3 sequences, approximately 24% found once. The chain employs TRBV7-6 and TRBJ1-3; D is undetermined. The receptor was derived from a human donor in good health (CMV status not recorded). Some clones in this sample may be carry-over from other donors' samples. Material for sequencing was CD8+ T cells from PBMCs. In DNA, the CDR3 is TGTGCCAGCAGCATAGGAGGGTCCTCTGGAAACACCATATATTTT. Protein: CASSIGGSSGNTIYF.